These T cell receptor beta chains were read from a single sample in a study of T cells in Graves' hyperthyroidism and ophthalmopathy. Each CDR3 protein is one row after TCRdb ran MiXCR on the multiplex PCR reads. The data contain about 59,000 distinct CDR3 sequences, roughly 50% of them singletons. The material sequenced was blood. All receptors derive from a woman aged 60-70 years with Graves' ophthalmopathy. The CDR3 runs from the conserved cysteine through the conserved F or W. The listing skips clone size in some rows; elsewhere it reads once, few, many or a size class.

CDR3: CSASGQGNYGYTF
V: TRBV20-1
J: TRBJ1-2
size: medium-sized

CDR3: CASSALGQGSSPLHF
V: TRBV6-4
J: TRBJ1-6
size: -

CDR3: CASSPEGGFYNEQFF
V: TRBV7-3
J: TRBJ2-1
size: -

CDR3: CASSYSRARDGYTF
V: TRBV6-5
J: TRBJ1-2
size: many

CDR3: CASSKSGTNTGELFF
V: TRBV11-2
J: TRBJ2-2
size: many

CDR3: CASSPGTGGDTQYF
V: TRBV11-3
J: TRBJ2-3
size: -

CDR3: CASSYSQGGGRPDTQYF
V: TRBV6-6
J: TRBJ2-3
size: many

CDR3: CASSRDGIANTIYF
V: TRBV4-1
J: TRBJ1-3
size: many

CDR3: CASSFRSQLDQPQHF
V: TRBV28
J: TRBJ1-5
size: many

CDR3: CASSYYRETYEQYF
V: TRBV6-6
J: TRBJ2-7
size: many

CDR3: CASSVGWDPRDEQFF
V: TRBV9
J: TRBJ2-1
size: many

CDR3: CARDFPRGPWTDTQYF
V: TRBV11-1
J: TRBJ2-3
size: -

CDR3: CASSLAGVLGGYTF
V: TRBV5-1
J: TRBJ1-2
size: many

CDR3: CSASRGVRRETQYF
V: TRBV20-1
J: TRBJ2-5
size: few

CDR3: CASSGDRGPLPLHF
V: TRBV2
J: TRBJ1-6
size: -

CDR3: CASSYPIDRYSNQPQHF
V: TRBV6-5
J: TRBJ1-5
size: many

CDR3: CASSFMMGRGELFF
V: TRBV7-9
J: TRBJ2-2
size: -

CDR3: CATSDSGTAYGYTF
V: TRBV24-1
J: TRBJ1-2
size: -

CDR3: CASSQRGQIDYEQYF
V: TRBV4-1
J: TRBJ2-7
size: many

CDR3: CASSSPGLAGDLF
V: TRBV11-2
J: TRBJ2-5
size: many

CDR3: CASSQVKRREAYNEQFF
V: TRBV14
J: TRBJ2-1
size: -

CDR3: CASSLGATGGYAGELFF
V: TRBV5-4
J: TRBJ2-2
size: once

CDR3: CSARSGTVAGNTF
V: TRBV20-1
J: TRBJ1-2
size: -

CDR3: CAERGSRYNEQFF
V: TRBV15
J: TRBJ2-1
size: -

CDR3: CASSSTDTQYF
V: TRBV6-2/TRBV6-3
J: TRBJ2-3
size: many

CDR3: CSASSSMDSTDTQYF
V: TRBV20-1
J: TRBJ2-3
size: -

CDR3: CSVSGQGAGNTIYF
V: TRBV29-1
J: TRBJ1-3
size: -

CDR3: CASSRSGRAYGYTF
V: TRBV2
J: TRBJ1-2
size: -

CDR3: CSVVSGAGETQYF
V: TRBV20-1
J: TRBJ2-5
size: -

CDR3: CSVGRNKKLFF
V: TRBV29-1
J: TRBJ1-4
size: -

CDR3: CASMTESSGLATYEQYF
V: TRBV2
J: TRBJ2-7
size: -

CDR3: CATTDRENQPADNEKLFF
V: TRBV6-2/TRBV6-3
J: TRBJ1-4
size: -

CDR3: CSARDGTGVGGEQFF
V: TRBV20-1
J: TRBJ2-1
size: -

CDR3: CSVDGPGANVLTF
V: TRBV29-1
J: TRBJ2-6
size: medium-sized

CDR3: CASSQEVKGGYNEQFF
V: TRBV4-2
J: TRBJ2-1
size: many

CDR3: CASSFYQGGGYTF
V: TRBV11-2
J: TRBJ1-2
size: many

CDR3: CASSVGSGKYNEQFF
V: TRBV9
J: TRBJ2-1
size: once

CDR3: CASSRGVTLAAYEQYF
V: TRBV12-3/TRBV12-4
J: TRBJ2-7
size: many

CDR3: CASSLEGNRGNNEQFF
V: TRBV7-6
J: TRBJ2-1
size: -

CDR3: CATSSPGLAGGRTTDTQYF
V: TRBV15
J: TRBJ2-3
size: -

CDR3: CASSDLGRWGYNEQFF
V: TRBV2
J: TRBJ2-1
size: many

CDR3: CSASGGEGLGNEKLFF
V: TRBV20-1
J: TRBJ1-4
size: -

CDR3: CASSLLTSGLAEQYF
V: TRBV5-4
J: TRBJ2-7
size: once

CDR3: CSARIGQGNSPLHF
V: TRBV20-1
J: TRBJ1-6
size: -

CDR3: CASSVTGGSGNTIYF
V: TRBV11-1
J: TRBJ1-3
size: -

CDR3: CASTGTGSYNQPQHF
V: TRBV2
J: TRBJ1-5
size: -

CDR3: CASSGPQGSTIYF
V: TRBV25-1
J: TRBJ1-3
size: medium-sized

CDR3: CASKDREGDTEAFF
V: TRBV13
J: TRBJ1-1
size: -

CDR3: CASSSQGGNNSPLHF
V: TRBV5-1
J: TRBJ1-6
size: many

CDR3: CAGSQPGGDQETQYF
V: TRBV4-2
J: TRBJ2-5
size: -

CDR3: CSASPGTAETYEQYF
V: TRBV20-1
J: TRBJ2-7
size: -

CDR3: CSVEINEQFF
V: TRBV29-1
J: TRBJ2-1
size: medium-sized

CDR3: CSAPGGGNTQYF
V: TRBV20-1
J: TRBJ2-3
size: many

CDR3: CASSEWAANTGELFF
V: TRBV6-1
J: TRBJ2-2
size: many